The 27 T cell receptor beta chains presented below share a single source sample, sequenced in a study of OX40 agonist ivuxolimab in advanced cancers. The assay was immunoSEQ multiplex PCR, and TCRdb's table has in-frame clones only and misses some. The data show 60,000 or so clones, approximately 92% seen once. The sequencing here drew on CD4+ or CD8+ T cells sorted from blood, taken in a trial of the OX40 agonist ivuxolimab. All receptors derive from an adult with an advanced solid tumor such as melanoma, head and neck, liver or kidney cancer.

The rearrangement uses TRBV6-5 and TRBJ1-2; 10 bases are shared with TRBD1. The V and J ends lost 5 bases and 10 bases, in that order; junction bases with no gene match: 7. The CDR3 covers 13 residues. CDR1 is MNHEY, CDR2 SVGAGI, per germline. DNA of the CDR3: TGTGCCAGCAGTCCGGGACAGGGGAGGATCTACACCTTC. This sequence encodes CASSPGQGRIYTF.

The CDR3 region has the DNA TGTGCCAGCAGTCTACAATACGACAGAGTCTCCTACAATGAGCAGTTCTTC. It specifies CASSLQYDRVSYNEQFF. The chain recombines TRBV27 with TRBJ2-1, with D perhaps TRBD1 (5 bases). V was pared by 5 bases and J by 0 bases, with 17 bases between. Germline values: CDR1 MNHEY, CDR2 SMNVEV (reference sequence). The CDR3 runs to 17 residues.

The V call is TRBV7-9, the J call TRBJ1-2; no firm D call. CDR3 length equals 13 residues. V was cut by 1 base and J by 4 bases, with 7 bases left in between. Germline V gene sequence: CDR1 SEHNR, CDR2 FQNEAQ (reference sequence). The DNA of the CDR3 is TGTGCCAGCAGCTTAGGTAACGGCTATGGCTACACCTTC. It yields the protein CASSLGNGYGYTF.

This chain links TRBV7-9 with TRBJ2-7; D may be TRBD2 (5 bases). V was pared by 1 base and J by 2 bases, with 12 bases between. CDR1 SEHNR and CDR2 FQNEAQ come from the germline V gene (reference sequence). The CDR3 sequence is 15 residues long. In DNA form, the CDR3 reads TGTGCCAGCAGCTTAGTTATTGGAGGTACCTACGAGCAGTACTTC. Its translation: CASSLVIGGTYEQYF.

J is TRBJ1-1 and V is TRBV27, with D uncertain. Trimming removed 5 bases at V and 0 bases at J, with 10 bases between. Germline V gives CDR1 MNHEY, CDR2 SMNVEV (reference sequence). The CDR3 runs to 14 residues. The CDR3 bases are TGTGCCAGCAGTCCCTTCAGAGTGAACACTGAAGCTTTCTTT. This gives the protein CASSPFRVNTEAFF.

This chain joins TRBV18 and TRBJ2-5; 7 bases match TRBD1. The CDR3 is made up of 16 amino acids. The V gene's germline CDR1 is KGHSH and CDR2 LQKENI. The V and J ends lost 5 bases and 3 bases, in that order; junction bases with no gene match: 12. The chain's CDR3 is CASSVIRDRRKETQYF. CDR3 DNA sequence: TGTGCCAGCTCAGTTATCCGGGACAGAAGAAAAGAGACCCAGTACTTC.

The chain carries TRBV19 and TRBJ2-1; the D gene is possibly TRBD1 (6 bases). The germline V gene has CDR1 LNHDA and CDR2 SQIVND (reference sequence). V lost 5 bases, J lost 2 bases, and 13 bases lay in between. The CDR3 has 15 amino acids. CDR3 loop: CASSPWTEAYNEQFF. CDR3 DNA sequence: TGTGCCAGTAGTCCCTGGACAGAAGCCTACAATGAGCAGTTCTTC.

V usage is TRBV4-3 and J usage is TRBJ2-1; 8 bases map to TRBD2. The CDR3 extends over 15 amino acids. Germline-derived CDR1 and CDR2 are LGHNA and YSLEER. V shed 0 bases, J shed 3 bases, and the junction held 1 base outside the gene matches. CDR3 nucleotide sequence: TGCGCCAGCAGCCAAGACAGCGGGAGCTACAATGAGCAGTTCTTC. As protein: CASSQDSGSYNEQFF.

V gene TRBV11-3 combines with J gene TRBJ1-1; D uncertain. From germline, CDR1 is SGHNT and CDR2 YENEEA. CDR3 length: 17 amino acids. V was pared by 6 bases and J by 1 base, with 21 bases between. The CDR3 sequence is CASSYPCPGRPNTEAFF. The CDR3 coding sequence is TGTGCCAGCAGTTACCCATGTCCTGGCAGACCGAACACTGAAGCTTTCTTT.

This chain connects TRBV6-5 to TRBJ2-7; 9 bases are a match to TRBD1. Unmatched junction bases numbered 8, after V lost 6 bases and J lost 5 bases. CDR1 and CDR2 (germline): MNHEY, SVGAGI. The CDR3 covers 14 residues. In nucleotides, the CDR3 is TGTGCCAGCAGAGCCGGGACAGGGCTTGACGAGCAGTACTTC. It codes for CASRAGTGLDEQYF.

CDR3 residues: CASIVGTLAKNIQYF. The CDR3 nucleotides read TGTGCCAGCATAGTAGGCACACTTGCCAAAAACATTCAGTACTTC. The chain couples TRBV2 to TRBJ2-4; D is uncertain. Trimming took off 7 bases at V and 1 base at J, with 14 bases between the two ends. In germline, CDR1 is SNHLY, CDR2 FYNNEI. This CDR3 has 15 residues.

Regarding this clone: The sample holds other DNA sequences that translate to the same CDR3. The chain uses TRBV6-5 and TRBJ2-7; no definite D call. The CDR3 extends over 13 amino acids. The germline V gene encodes CDR1 MNHEY and CDR2 SVGAGI. Deletions cut 0 bases from V and 2 bases from J, with 5 bases between. The CDR3 protein is CASSYSTAYEQYF. The CDR3 region has the DNA TGTGCCAGCAGTTACTCCACGGCCTACGAGCAGTACTTC.

V usage is TRBV5-1 and J usage is TRBJ2-3; possible D gene TRBD1, 8 bases. This CDR3 comprises 13 residues. V was clipped by 9 bases and J by 5 bases, with 16 bases between them. Germline-derived CDR1 and CDR2 are SGHRS and YFSETQ. CDR3 sequence (DNA): TGCGCCACCCGGACAGGGAGGGGAGATACGCAGTATTTT. It specifies CATRTGRGDTQYF.

The chain combines TRBV14 with TRBJ2-1; D gene uncertain. CDR3 length: 13 residues. Trimming removed 1 base from V and 8 bases from J, with 9 bases in between. Germline V lookup: CDR1 SGHDN, CDR2 FVKESK. The CDR3 loop reads CASSQVFRDEQFF. The CDR3 DNA reads TGTGCCAGCAGCCAAGTATTTCGCGATGAGCAGTTCTTC.

V is TRBV19 and J is TRBJ1-1; weak D call: TRBD1 (6 bases). Trimming shortened V by 5 bases and J by 0 bases, and 10 bases separated the two germline ends. The CDR3 loop spans 14 amino acids. CDR1 and CDR2 from the germline V gene are LNHDA and SQIVND (reference sequence). CDR3 coding DNA: TGTGCCAGTAGTTTTGGGGGCGTGAACACTGAAGCTTTCTTT. This sequence encodes CASSFGGVNTEAFF.

Written as DNA, the CDR3 is TGTGCCAGCAGCTCTTACCCGGGACAGTTATACGAGCAGTACTTC. It is translated as CASSSYPGQLYEQYF. V is TRBV27 and J is TRBJ2-7; TRBD1 agrees at 7 bases. This CDR3 contains 15 residues. The trim removed 6 bases at V and 4 bases at J, leaving 12 bases unmatched. CDR1 is MNHEY and CDR2 is SMNVEV in the germline V gene (reference sequence).

The chain carries TRBV6-1 and TRBJ1-1, with 7 bases aligning to TRBD1. V shed 5 bases and J 3 bases; nucleotides not matched to a gene: 6. Germline CDR1 is MNHNS and CDR2 is SASEGT. The CDR3 length is 14 residues. In DNA form, the CDR3 reads TGTGCCAGCAGTAGTTGGACAGGAGACACTGAAGCTTTCTTT. This sequence encodes CASSSWTGDTEAFF.

This chain connects TRBV9 to TRBJ2-3, with unresolved D. From germline, CDR1 is SGDLS and CDR2 YYNGEE. This CDR3 is 16 amino acids long. V shed 0 bases and J shed 0 bases, with 11 bases lying between them. This CDR3 reads CASSVGIRESTDTQYF. Here the CDR3 DNA reads TGTGCCAGCAGCGTAGGGATCAGAGAAAGCACAGATACGCAGTATTTT. Variable domain in full (rest from reference TRBV9 and TRBJ2-3): DSGVTQTPKHLITATGQRVTLRCSPRSGDLSVYWYQQSLDQGLQFLIQYYNGEERAKGNILERFSAQQFPDLHSELNLSSLELGDSALYFCASSVGIRESTDTQYFGPGTRLTVL.

This chain links TRBV4-3 with TRBJ2-1, with 10 bases that match TRBD2. After removal of 0 bases from V and 3 bases from J, the junction contained 14 bases not matched to a gene. Germline values: CDR1 LGHNA, CDR2 YSLEER. CDR3 length: 20 amino acids. The chain's CDR3 is CASSQDSYWLAGAGYNEQFF. The DNA for the CDR3 is TGCGCCAGCAGCCAAGATAGCTATTGGCTAGCGGGAGCCGGCTACAATGAGCAGTTCTTC.

The CDR3 region has the DNA TGTGCCAGCAGCTTAGCAGCAGGGGTTAAAGGCTACACCTTC. Translated: CASSLAAGVKGYTF. The chain employs TRBV7-6 and TRBJ1-2; maybe TRBD1 (6 bases). This CDR3 spans 14 amino acids. The germline V gene has CDR1 SGHVS and CDR2 FNYEAQ. Trimming took off 0 bases at V and 8 bases at J, with 13 bases between the two ends.

The chain recombines TRBV6-1 with TRBJ1-2; 8 bases align to TRBD1. CDR1 is MNHNS and CDR2 is SASEGT in the germline V gene. Trimming removed 6 bases from V and 6 bases from J; junction bases left unmatched: 6. This CDR3 is built from 13 residues. The CDR3 here is CASRGGTGDGYTF. The DNA for the CDR3 is TGTGCCAGCAGGGGAGGGACAGGCGATGGCTACACCTTC.

The chain links TRBV11-2 to TRBJ2-1; TRBD1 is a possible D gene (6 bases). The V gene lost 4 bases and the J gene lost 7 bases, with 20 bases spanning the gap. This CDR3 region has 16 residues. Per the germline V gene, CDR1 is SGHAT and CDR2 is FQNNGV. DNA for the CDR3: TGTGCCAGCAGCTATCGACAGGTCCACGGTGTAAATGAGCAGTTCTTC. Translation gives CASSYRQVHGVNEQFF.

The V call is TRBV11-2, the J call TRBJ2-1; D unclear. The CDR3 spans 13 residues. V lost 6 bases and J 6 bases, leaving 12 bases between the germline ends. Per the germline V gene, CDR1 is SGHAT and CDR2 is FQNNGV. The CDR3 bases are TGTGCCAGCAGGCAAGGCCCTAGCAATGAGCAGTTCTTC. Amino acid sequence: CASRQGPSNEQFF.

The chain carries TRBV5-1 and TRBJ1-1; 7 bases map to TRBD1. The CDR3 loop spans 13 amino acids. Germline V gene lookup returns CDR1 SGHRS and CDR2 YFSETQ. The ends lost 4 bases at V and 3 bases at J; junction bases unmatched: 3. CDR3 DNA sequence: TGCGCCAGCAGCGCAGGGGGGGACACTGAAGCTTTCTTT. Translation gives CASSAGGDTEAFF.

The chain recombines TRBV11-2 with TRBJ2-3; 8 positions agree with TRBD2. Germline V gene lookup returns CDR1 SGHAT and CDR2 FQNNGV. The V segment lost 8 bases and the J segment 4 bases; nucleotides outside the gene matches: 8. The CDR3 has 14 residues. CDR3 sequence reads: CASGRGAGSDTQYF. CDR3 nucleotides: TGTGCCAGCGGGCGGGGGGCCGGGTCAGATACGCAGTATTTT.

The V gene is TRBV10-2, the J gene TRBJ2-5, with TRBD2 matching 13 bases. CDR1 and CDR2 (germline): WSHSY, SAAADI. The CDR3 extends over 17 amino acids. J was trimmed by 2 bases and V by 6 bases; bases with no gene match: 9. Here the CDR3 reads CASSSGLAGTAQETQYF. The CDR3 nucleotides read TGCGCCAGCAGCTCGGGACTAGCGGGGACGGCTCAAGAGACCCAGTACTTC.

The J gene is TRBJ2-7, the V gene TRBV7-6; D is undetermined. Germline CDR1 and CDR2: SGHVS and FNYEAQ. The length of the CDR3 is 14 residues. Trimming removed 5 bases from V and 0 bases from J, with 11 bases in between. The CDR3 sequence is CASSGPADSYEQYF. CDR3 in DNA: TGTGCCAGCAGCGGCCCGGCGGACTCCTACGAGCAGTACTTC.